The following is a T cell receptor beta chain sequence with its context. Germline loops: CDR1 KGHSH, CDR2 LQKENI. The CDR3 length is 13 residues. Trimming shortened V by 2 bases and J by 10 bases, and 12 bases separated the two germline ends. In the source study's methods: It was from reference gene primer amplification that nucleated cell counts were estimated. Method: immunoSEQ multiplex PCR; TCRdb's copy keeps in-frame clones and lacks some. V, J and clone size reflect that table, while D and trimming were determined from the DNA. This sample carries around 320,000 clones, 85% of them seen once, and the ten largest clones take approximately 7.5%. This specimen belongs to a study of blood T cell repertoires in COVID-19. The wider study: Donors in the United States, Italy and Spain gave samples during acute or convalescent COVID-19. T cells, B-cell-depleted T cells, or PBMCs supplied cDNA or gDNA.

The sequencing input was peripheral blood. The chain employs TRBV18 and TRBJ2-1; the D gene is possibly TRBD1 (7 bases). This sequence originates from a human donor in a cohort sampled during active COVID-19. The CDR3 loop is CASSPDRAGEQFF. The CDR3 DNA reads as TGTGCCAGCTCACCAGACAGGGCGGGGGAGCAGTTCTTC.